Below are 9 T cell receptor beta chains sequenced from a single sample in a study of shared clonotypes between healthy human individuals. Measured with immunoSEQ multiplex PCR; TCRdb has only the in-frame clones, and not every one. The table includes under 1,900,000 clones, 98% detected once. Sample: naive CD4+ T cells sorted from blood. Subset denoted: CD45RA+ positively selected. These receptor sequences come from a man aged 30 to 45 in good health.

The chain has TRBV28 and TRBJ2-7, with 11 bases that match TRBD1. This CDR3 spans 16 amino acids. Trimming at V came to 5 bases and at J to 0 bases, leaving 6 bases not matched to a gene. The germline CDR1 and CDR2 sequences are MDHEN and SYDVKM. CDR3 residues: CASSARTGGRSYEQYF. The CDR3 bases are TGTGCCAGCAGTGCCCGGACAGGGGGCCGCTCCTACGAGCAGTACTTC.

The chain couples TRBV11-2 to TRBJ2-7, with 10 bases fitting TRBD1. The CDR3 spans 15 residues. Germline trimming cut 5 bases from V and 5 bases from J; bases unmatched to any gene: 9. CDR1 and CDR2 from the germline V gene are SGHAT and FQNNGV. CDR3 residues: CASSTDGTGEDEQYF. The CDR3 DNA sequence: TGTGCCAGCAGCACGGATGGGACAGGGGAGGACGAGCAGTACTTC.

The chain carries TRBV5-6 and TRBJ2-3, with D possibly matching TRBD1 (7 bases). The CDR3 has 13 amino acids. Germline V CDR1 and CDR2: SGHDT, YYEEEE. Trimming removed 4 bases from V and 11 bases from J, with 17 bases in between. CDR3 coding DNA: TGTGCCAGCAGCGGGCTAACAGGGGAGGTGCAGTATTTT. It specifies CASSGLTGEVQYF.

The J gene is TRBJ1-1, the V gene TRBV5-1; D is unresolved. From germline, CDR1 is SGHRS and CDR2 YFSETQ. The V end lost 5 bases, the J end lost 5 bases, and 13 bases lay between the germline ends. CDR3 size: 13 residues. The CDR3: CASRFGWDTEAFF. The CDR3 bases are TGCGCCAGCAGGTTCGGGTGGGATACTGAAGCTTTCTTT.

The rearrangement uses TRBV7-6 and TRBJ2-1; TRBD1 matches at 9 bases. CDR1 SGHVS and CDR2 FNYEAQ come from the germline V gene. V shed 3 bases, J shed 2 bases, and the junction held 2 bases outside the gene matches. The CDR3 is 15 amino acids. The CDR3 sequence: CASSFGQGTYNEQFF. The CDR3 DNA follows: TGTGCCAGCAGCTTCGGACAGGGGACCTACAATGAGCAGTTCTTC.

The chain carries TRBV2 and TRBJ1-2; 9 nucleotides agree with TRBD1. V trimming: 4 bases; J trimming: 4 bases; junction bases outside the gene matches: 7. Germline CDR1 SNHLY, CDR2 FYNNEI. The CDR3 is 15 amino acids. The CDR3: CASSGYRGLIYGYTF. The CDR3 DNA reads as TGTGCCAGCAGTGGATACAGGGGGCTGATCTATGGCTACACCTTC.

The chain couples TRBV7-2 to TRBJ1-2; 8 bases are a match to TRBD1. Germline V gene data show CDR1 as SGHTA and CDR2 as FQGNSA. The CDR3 extends over 13 amino acids. After removal of 7 bases from V and 7 bases from J, the junction contained 8 bases not matched to a gene. CDR3 coding DNA: TGTGCCAGCACCATGACAGGGGAGTTTGGCTACACCTTC. Protein product: CASTMTGEFGYTF.

The J gene is TRBJ2-7, the V gene TRBV11-2; the D gene is possibly TRBD1 (6 bases). The V end was cut by 5 bases, the J end by 7 bases, with 24 bases between. The CDR3 is 16 residues long. Looked up from germline, CDR1 is SGHAT and CDR2 is FQNNGV. CDR3 sequence reads: CASSPNQGQGTFEQYF. For the CDR3, the DNA is TGTGCCAGCAGCCCAAACCAGGGACAAGGGACCTTTGAGCAGTACTTC.

This chain connects TRBV5-4 to TRBJ2-3; a weak D match, TRBD2 (5 bases). The germline CDR1 and CDR2 sequences are SGHNT and YYREEE (reference sequence). This CDR3 region has 13 residues. Trimming left V 4 bases short and J 0 bases short, with 6 bases between. The CDR3 reads CASSRTSTDTQYF. The DNA for the CDR3 is TGTGCCAGCAGCAGGACTAGCACAGATACGCAGTATTTT. The full variable domain, completed using reference TRBV5-4 and TRBJ2-3, is ETGVTQSPTHLIKTRGQQVTLRCSSQSGHNTVSWYQQALGQGPQFIFQYYREEENGRGNFPPRFSGLQFPNYSSELNVNALELDDSALYLCASSRTSTDTQYFGPGTRLTVL.